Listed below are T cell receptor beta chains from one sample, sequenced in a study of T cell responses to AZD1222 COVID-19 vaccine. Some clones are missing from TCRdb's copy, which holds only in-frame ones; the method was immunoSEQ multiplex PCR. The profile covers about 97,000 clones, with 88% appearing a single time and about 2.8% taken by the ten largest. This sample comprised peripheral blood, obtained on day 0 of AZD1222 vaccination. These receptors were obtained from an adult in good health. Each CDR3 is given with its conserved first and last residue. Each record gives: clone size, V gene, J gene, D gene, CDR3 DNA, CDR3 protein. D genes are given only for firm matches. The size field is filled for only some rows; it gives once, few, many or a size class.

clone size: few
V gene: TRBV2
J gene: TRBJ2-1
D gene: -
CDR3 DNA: TGTGCCAGCAGTGAAATGGACCCCTCCTACAATGAGCAGTTCTTC
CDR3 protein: CASSEMDPSYNEQFF

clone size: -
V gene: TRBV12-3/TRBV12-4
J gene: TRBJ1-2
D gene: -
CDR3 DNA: TGTGCCAGCAGACGGGACGTGAGGAGTGGCTACACCTTC
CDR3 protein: CASRRDVRSGYTF

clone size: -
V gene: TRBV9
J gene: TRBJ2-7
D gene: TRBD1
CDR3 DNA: TGTGCCAGCAGCAAAACAGGGGGCGAGCAGTACTTC
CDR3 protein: CASSKTGGEQYF

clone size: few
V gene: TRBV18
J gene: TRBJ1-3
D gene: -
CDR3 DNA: TGTGCCAGCTCACCCCTGGACGGGGACTCTGGAAACACCATATATTTT
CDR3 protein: CASSPLDGDSGNTIYF

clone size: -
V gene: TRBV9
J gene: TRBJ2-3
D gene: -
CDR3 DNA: TGTGCCAGCAGCGTTTCCAGCACAGATACGCAGTATTTT
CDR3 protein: CASSVSSTDTQYF

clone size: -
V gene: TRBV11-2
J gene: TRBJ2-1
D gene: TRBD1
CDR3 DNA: TGTGCCAGCAGCAGCGGACAGGGCAATGAGCAGTTCTTC
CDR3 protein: CASSSGQGNEQFF

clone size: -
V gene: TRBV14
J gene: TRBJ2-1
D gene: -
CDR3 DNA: TGTGCCAGCAGCAGGGACCTTGGGGGTGAGCAGTTCTTC
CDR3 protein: CASSRDLGGEQFF

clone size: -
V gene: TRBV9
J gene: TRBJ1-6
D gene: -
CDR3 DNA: TGTGCCAGCAGCGCCGGGTTGGGGGGAAGTTCACCCCTCCACTTT
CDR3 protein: CASSAGLGGSSPLHF

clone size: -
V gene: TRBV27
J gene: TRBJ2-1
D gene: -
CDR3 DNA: TGTGCCAGCAGTTACGGACTCTACAATGAGCAGTTCTTC
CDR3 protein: CASSYGLYNEQFF

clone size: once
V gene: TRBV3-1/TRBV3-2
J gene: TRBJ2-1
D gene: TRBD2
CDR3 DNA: TGTGCCAGCAGCCACACTACCACGGGGACTAGCAATGAGCAGTTCTTC
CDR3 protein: CASSHTTTGTSNEQFF

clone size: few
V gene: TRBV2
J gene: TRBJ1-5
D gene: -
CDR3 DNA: TGTGCCAGCAGTGGCCGGGAGAATCAGCCCCAGCATTTT
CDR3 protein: CASSGRENQPQHF

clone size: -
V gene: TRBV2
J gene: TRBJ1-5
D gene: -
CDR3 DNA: TGTGCCAGCAGTGCAACAGGGATTCGCAATCAGCCCCAGCATTTT
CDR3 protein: CASSATGIRNQPQHF

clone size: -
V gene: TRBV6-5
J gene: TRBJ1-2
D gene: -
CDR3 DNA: TGTGCCAGCAGTTACGGCAGGGATAACTATGGCTACACCTTC
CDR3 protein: CASSYGRDNYGYTF

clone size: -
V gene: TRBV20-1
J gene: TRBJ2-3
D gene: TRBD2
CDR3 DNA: TGCAGTGCTAGTAAGCGGGGGGGCTTAGATACGCAGTATTTT
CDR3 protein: CSASKRGGLDTQYF

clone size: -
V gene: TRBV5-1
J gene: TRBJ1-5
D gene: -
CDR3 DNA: TGCGCCAGCAGCTTCGACGGGCCCGGTCAGCCCCAGCATTTT
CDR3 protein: CASSFDGPGQPQHF

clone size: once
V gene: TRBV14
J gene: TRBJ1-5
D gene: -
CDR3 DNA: TGTGCCAGCAGCCAAGGTACGGGCAATCAGCCCCAGCATTTT
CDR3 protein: CASSQGTGNQPQHF

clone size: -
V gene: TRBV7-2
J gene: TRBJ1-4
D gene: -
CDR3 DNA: TGTGCCAGCAGCATGGGGTTTTCTAATGAAAAACTGTTTTTT
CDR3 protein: CASSMGFSNEKLFF

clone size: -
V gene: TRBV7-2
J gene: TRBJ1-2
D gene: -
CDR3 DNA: TGTGCCAGCAGCTTAACAGACAGCTATGGCTACACCTTC
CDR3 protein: CASSLTDSYGYTF

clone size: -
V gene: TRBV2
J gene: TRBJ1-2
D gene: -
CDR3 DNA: TGTGCCAGCAATACGGGACGGAACTATGGCTACACCTTC
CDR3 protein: CASNTGRNYGYTF

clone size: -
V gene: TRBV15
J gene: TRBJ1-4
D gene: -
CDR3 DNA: TGTGCCACCAGCAGAGATCCCTCAACTAATGAAAAACTGTTTTTT
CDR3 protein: CATSRDPSTNEKLFF

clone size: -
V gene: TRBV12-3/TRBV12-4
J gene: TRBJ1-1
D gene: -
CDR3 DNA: TGTGCCAGCAGTCTCACGGTCAACACTGAAGCTTTCTTT
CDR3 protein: CASSLTVNTEAFF

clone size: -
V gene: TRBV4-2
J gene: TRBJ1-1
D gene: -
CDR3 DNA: TGTGCCAGCAGCCAAGAAGGTATGGGCAGGACGACTGAAGCTTTCTTT
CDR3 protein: CASSQEGMGRTTEAFF

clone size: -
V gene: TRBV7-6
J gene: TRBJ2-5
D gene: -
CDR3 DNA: TGTGCCAGCAGTTACCTCGGGCTCCAAGAGACCCAGTACTTC
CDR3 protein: CASSYLGLQETQYF

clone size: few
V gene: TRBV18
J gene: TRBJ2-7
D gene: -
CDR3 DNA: TGTGCCAGCTCACGAGGGGCAGACTACGAGCAGTACTTC
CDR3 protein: CASSRGADYEQYF

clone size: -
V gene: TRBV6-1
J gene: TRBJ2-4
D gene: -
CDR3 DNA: TGTGCCAGCAGTGCCCTCGGCCCCCAGGCCAAAAACATTCAGTACTTC
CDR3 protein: CASSALGPQAKNIQYF

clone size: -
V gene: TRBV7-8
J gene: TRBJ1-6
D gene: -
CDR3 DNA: TGTGCCAGCAGCTTAGCGCAAACTTCACCCCTCCACTTT
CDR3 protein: CASSLAQTSPLHF

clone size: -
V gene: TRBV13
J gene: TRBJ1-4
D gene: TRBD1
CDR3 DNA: TGTGCCAGCAGCTCAGGACCGGGACAGGGGGAGGAAAAACTGTTTTTT
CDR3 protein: CASSSGPGQGEEKLFF

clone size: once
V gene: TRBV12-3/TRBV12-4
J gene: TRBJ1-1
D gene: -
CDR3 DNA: TGTGCCAGCAGTTTTTTGACGGTTACTGAAGCTTTCTTT
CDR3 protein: CASSFLTVTEAFF

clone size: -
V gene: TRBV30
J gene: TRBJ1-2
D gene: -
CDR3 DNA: TGTGCCTGGAGTGTACGTGTCAGGGGAGTTCATAACTATGGCTACACCTTC
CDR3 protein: CAWSVRVRGVHNYGYTF

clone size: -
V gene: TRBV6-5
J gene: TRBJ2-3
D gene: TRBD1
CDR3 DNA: TGTGCCAGCAGCCAGGGGGCGTATACGCAGTATTTT
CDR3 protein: CASSQGAYTQYF

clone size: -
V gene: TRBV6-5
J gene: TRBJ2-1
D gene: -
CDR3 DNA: TGTGCCAGCAGTTGGCGCGAACCCTACAATGAGCAGTTCTTC
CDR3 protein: CASSWREPYNEQFF

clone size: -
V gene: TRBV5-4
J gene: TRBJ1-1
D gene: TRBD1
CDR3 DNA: TGTGCCAGCAGCTTGGACAGGGGCAACATGAACACTGAAGCTTTCTTT
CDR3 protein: CASSLDRGNMNTEAFF

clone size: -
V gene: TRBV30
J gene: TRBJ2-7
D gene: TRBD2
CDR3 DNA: TGTGCCCCAAAAGCGGGGGCAAAGGTCTACGAGCAGTACTTC
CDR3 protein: CAPKAGAKVYEQYF

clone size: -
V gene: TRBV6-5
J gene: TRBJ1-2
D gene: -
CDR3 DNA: TGTGCCAGCAGTCTCAACTACCACGATGGCTACACCTTC
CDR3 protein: CASSLNYHDGYTF

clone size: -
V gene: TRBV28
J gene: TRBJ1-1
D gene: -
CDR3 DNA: TGTGCCAGCAGTTTAGTGTATACTGAAGCTTTCTTT
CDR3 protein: CASSLVYTEAFF

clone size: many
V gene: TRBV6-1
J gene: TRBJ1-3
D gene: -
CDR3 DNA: TGTGCCAGCAGTGAACCGACAGGTGGAAACACCATATATTTT
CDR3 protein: CASSEPTGGNTIYF

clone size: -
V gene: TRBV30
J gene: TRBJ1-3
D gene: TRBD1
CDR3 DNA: TGTGCCTGGAGTCGGACAGGCAACTCTGGAAACACCATATATTTT
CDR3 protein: CAWSRTGNSGNTIYF

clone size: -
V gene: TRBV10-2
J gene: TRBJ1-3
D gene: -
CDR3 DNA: TGCGCCAGCAGCGGACAGATGGGAAACACCATATATTTT
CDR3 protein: CASSGQMGNTIYF

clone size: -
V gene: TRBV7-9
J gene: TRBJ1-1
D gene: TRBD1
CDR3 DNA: TGTGCCAGCAGCTCCCGGACAGGGTTGGACACTGAAGCTTTCTTT
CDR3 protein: CASSSRTGLDTEAFF

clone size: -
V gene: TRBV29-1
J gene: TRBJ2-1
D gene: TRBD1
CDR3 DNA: TGCAGCTACATCGGGACAGGAGACAATGAGCAGTTCTTC
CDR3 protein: CSYIGTGDNEQFF

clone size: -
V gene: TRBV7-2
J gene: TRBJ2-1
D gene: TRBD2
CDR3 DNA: TGTGCCAGCAGCATACGACTAGCGGGCGACAATGAGCAGTTCTTC
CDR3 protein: CASSIRLAGDNEQFF

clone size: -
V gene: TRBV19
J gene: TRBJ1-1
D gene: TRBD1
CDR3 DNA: TGTGCCAGTAGGACAGGGGAGAACACTGAAGCTTTCTTT
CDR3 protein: CASRTGENTEAFF

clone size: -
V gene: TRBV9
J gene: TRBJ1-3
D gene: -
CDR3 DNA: TGTGCCAGCAGCTTGGGCCGGGGTTCTGGAAACACCATATATTTT
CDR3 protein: CASSLGRGSGNTIYF

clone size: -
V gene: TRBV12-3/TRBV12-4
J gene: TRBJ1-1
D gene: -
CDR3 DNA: TGTGCCAGCAGTGTCAGTCGGACCACTGAAGCTTTCTTT
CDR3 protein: CASSVSRTTEAFF

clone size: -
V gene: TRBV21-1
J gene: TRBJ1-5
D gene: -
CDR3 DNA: TGTGCCAGCAGCTTAAAGAGCCGGGACAGCAATCAGCCCCAGCATTTT
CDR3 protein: CASSLKSRDSNQPQHF

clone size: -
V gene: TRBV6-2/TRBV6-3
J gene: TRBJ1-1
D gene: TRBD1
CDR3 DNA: TGTGCCAGCAGTGGGACAGAGAACACTGAAGCTTTCTTT
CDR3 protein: CASSGTENTEAFF

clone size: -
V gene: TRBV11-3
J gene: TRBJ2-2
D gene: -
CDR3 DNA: TGTGCCAGCAGCTCGCCGGTCGCGGAGGTCCTGACCGGGGAGCTGTTTTTT
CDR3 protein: CASSSPVAEVLTGELFF

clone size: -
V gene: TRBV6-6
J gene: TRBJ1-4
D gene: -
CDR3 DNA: TGTGCCAGCAGTGGATCCAGGAATGAAAAACTGTTTTTT
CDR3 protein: CASSGSRNEKLFF

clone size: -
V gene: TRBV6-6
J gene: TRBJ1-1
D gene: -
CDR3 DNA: TGTGCCAGCAGTTTGGGTCCGGGTATGAACACTGAAGCTTTCTTT
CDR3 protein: CASSLGPGMNTEAFF

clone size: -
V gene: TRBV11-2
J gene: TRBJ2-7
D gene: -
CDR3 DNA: TGTGCCAGCAGCCTGGGGTCCTACGAGCAGTACTTC
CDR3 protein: CASSLGSYEQYF

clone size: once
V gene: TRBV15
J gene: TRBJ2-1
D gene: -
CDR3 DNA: TGTGCCACCAGCAGAGCTTACAATGAGCAGTTCTTC
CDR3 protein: CATSRAYNEQFF

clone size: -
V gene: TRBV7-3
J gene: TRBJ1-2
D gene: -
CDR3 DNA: TGTGCCAGCAGCTCGCAGGCAAACTATGGCTACACCTTC
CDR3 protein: CASSSQANYGYTF

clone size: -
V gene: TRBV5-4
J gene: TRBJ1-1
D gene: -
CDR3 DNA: TGTGCCAGCAGCCAAAGACGACGCGTGTGGGACACTGAAGCTTTCTTT
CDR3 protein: CASSQRRRVWDTEAFF

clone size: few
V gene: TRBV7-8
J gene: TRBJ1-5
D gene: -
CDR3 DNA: TGTGCCAGCAGCCCAGGCGCGGTCCAACCGCCCCAGCATTTT
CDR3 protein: CASSPGAVQPPQHF

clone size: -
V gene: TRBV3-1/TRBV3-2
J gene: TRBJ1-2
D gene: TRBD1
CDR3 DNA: TGTGCCAGCAGCCAAGGGAGTCGGACAGGTCTCGACTATGGCTACACCTTC
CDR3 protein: CASSQGSRTGLDYGYTF